This T cell receptor (beta chain) was recovered during a study of T cell responses to AZD1222 COVID-19 vaccine. Study-wide findings and caveats: Spike-specific TCR depth and breadth grew after two AZD1222 doses.

As to this clone: Its matching antigen is unknown.

The protocol was immunoSEQ multiplex PCR, while the TCRdb copy is restricted to in-frame clones and leaves out a portion. This table holds over 150,000 clones, 94% found once. CDR1 and CDR2 (germline): SNHLY, FYNNEI. Trimming left V 5 bases short and J 4 bases short, with 8 bases between. The CDR3 totals 12 residues. The chain combines TRBV2 with TRBJ1-2, with D tentatively TRBD1 (5 bases). The source is an adult who received the AZD1222 COVID-19 vaccine. Source: peripheral blood, taken 28 days after the second AZD1222 dose. The CDR3 is CASSYRSYGYTF. CDR3 in DNA: TGTGCCAGCAGTTACAGGAGCTATGGCTACACCTTC.